The 23 T cell receptor beta chains below all came from one sample that was sequenced in a study of CD8 T cells in ankylosing spondylitis. Using its own MiXCR run on the 5' RACE reads, TCRdb lists one record per CDR3 protein. The sample records 85,000 to 100,000 distinct CDR3 sequences, about 8.6% being singletons. The sample comprised blood, either unsorted or a sorted T cell fraction (not recorded which). These receptors originate from a male donor with ankylosing spondylitis or in good health (not recorded which).

This clonotype was recorded at least ten times. The rearrangement uses TRBV6-1 and TRBJ2-1, with 8 bases fitting TRBD2. J was trimmed by 8 bases and V by 9 bases; bases with no gene match: 12. The germline V gene encodes CDR1 MNHNS and CDR2 SASEGT. This CDR3 region has 14 residues. The CDR3 loop reads CASILRGGRDEQFF. In DNA form, the CDR3 reads TGTGCCAGTATTCTACGGGGGGGCCGCGATGAGCAGTTCTTC.

This clonotype was found many times. This chain uses TRBV7-2 with TRBJ1-2, with D unclear. Germline V lookup: CDR1 SGHTA, CDR2 FQGNSA. Trimming took 2 bases from V and 2 from J, leaving 9 bases between them. CDR3 length: 14 amino acids. CDR3: CASSLFGENYGYTF. As DNA, the CDR3 is TGTGCCAGCAGCTTATTCGGAGAGAACTATGGCTACACCTTC.

This clonotype was seen repeatedly, ten times or more. V and J are TRBV24-1 and TRBJ2-3; TRBD2 agrees at 10 bases. V shed 3 bases and J 5 bases; nucleotides not matched to a gene: 4. Looked up from germline, CDR1 is KGHDR and CDR2 is SFDVKD. The CDR3 is made up of 15 amino acids. CDR3 amino acids: CATSDPAGGVDTQYF. In DNA form, the CDR3 reads TGTGCCACCAGTGATCCAGCGGGAGGGGTAGATACGCAGTATTTT.

The chain couples TRBV7-9 to TRBJ2-1, with 10 bases fitting TRBD2. Germline lookup yields CDR1 SEHNR and CDR2 FQNEAQ (reference sequence). The ends lost 2 bases at V and 8 bases at J; junction bases unmatched: 6. The CDR3 contains 15 residues. The CDR3 spells CASSLLRLAGHEQFF. CDR3 in DNA: TGTGCCAGCAGCTTACTTCGACTAGCGGGCCATGAGCAGTTCTTC.

In its sample, this clonotype was seen many times. The V and J genes are TRBV7-9 and TRBJ2-3, with 8 bases identical to TRBD1. This CDR3 has 16 amino acids. With V trimmed by 2 bases and J by 5 bases, 9 bases remained unmatched. Germline V gene sequence: CDR1 SEHNR, CDR2 FQNEAQ (reference sequence). The CDR3 region is CASSLTRDRIEDTQYF. CDR3 DNA: TGTGCCAGCAGCTTAACGCGGGACAGGATCGAAGATACGCAGTATTTT.

This clonotype was counted ten times or more. The chain uses TRBV18 and TRBJ1-1; D may be TRBD1 (5 bases). Germline assignment: CDR1 KGHSH and CDR2 LQKENI. The CDR3 sequence is 17 residues long. The ends were cut back, 2 bases at V and 7 bases at J, with 23 bases in the middle. Here the CDR3 reads CASSPFQGLVELGEAFF. In DNA, the CDR3 is TGTGCCAGCTCACCATTTCAGGGCCTGGTCGAACTGGGTGAAGCTTTCTTT.

At least ten counts were recorded for this clonotype. V is TRBV11-2 and J is TRBJ2-7; perhaps TRBD2 as D (5 bases). From germline, CDR1 is SGHAT and CDR2 FQNNGV. Trimming took off 3 bases at V and 2 bases at J, with 14 bases between the two ends. The CDR3 extends over 15 amino acids. The CDR3 sequence: CASSFGGGRAYEQYF. CDR3 DNA sequence: TGTGCCAGCAGCTTCGGCGGCGGGCGGGCCTACGAGCAGTACTTC.

This clonotype was counted at least ten times. The CDR3 sequence: CASSQVTSGIYEQYF. In nucleotides, the CDR3 is TGCGCCAGCAGCCAAGTGACTAGCGGGATTTACGAGCAGTACTTC. The chain has TRBV4-3 and TRBJ2-7; 11 positions match TRBD2. CDR1 and CDR2 (germline): LGHNA, YSLEER. V was clipped by 1 base and J by 4 bases; unmatched bases: 3. This CDR3 comprises 15 residues.

This clonotype was detected ten times or more. The chain employs TRBV12-3 or TRBV12-4 and TRBJ1-2; weak D call: TRBD1 (6 bases). The germline V and J ends were trimmed by 6 bases and 5 bases, with 22 bases remaining between them. This CDR3 has 16 residues. The CDR3 DNA reads as TGTGCCAGCAGATCAGGGGCAAGGGCCAAATATTATGGCTACACCTTC. Translation: CASRSGARAKYYGYTF.

The CDR3 sequence: CASRGLAAEVAYEQYF. CDR3 coding DNA: TGCGCCAGCAGGGGACTAGCGGCGGAGGTGGCCTACGAGCAGTACTTC. V usage is TRBV5-1 and J usage is TRBJ2-7, with 11 bases fitting TRBD2. The germline V gene encodes CDR1 SGHRS and CDR2 YFSETQ. J gave up 2 bases and V 5 bases, and 9 bases lay outside the gene matches. The CDR3 contains 16 residues. Looking up the rest from reference TRBV5-1 and TRBJ2-7 gives the full variable domain: KAGVTQTPRYLIKTRGQQVTLSCSPISGHRSVSWYQQTPGQGLQFLFEYFSETQRNKGNFPGRFSGRQFSNSRSEMNVSTLELGDSALYLCASRGLAAEVAYEQYFGPGTRLTVT.

This clonotype appeared many times. V usage is TRBV29-1 and J usage is TRBJ2-7, with D hard to call. CDR3 length: 12 residues. Trimming took off 6 bases at V and 2 bases at J, with 11 bases between the two ends. Germline V gene data show CDR1 as SQVTM and CDR2 as ANQGSEA. The CDR3 region has the DNA TGCAGCGTCGGAGAAGGCGCCTACGAGCAGTACTTC. It codes for CSVGEGAYEQYF.

The chain uses TRBV5-1 and TRBJ2-7; no clear D gene. The V gene's germline CDR1 is SGHRS and CDR2 YFSETQ. Trimming took 4 bases from V and 3 from J, leaving 11 bases between them. The CDR3 has 13 amino acids. In DNA, the CDR3 is TGCGCCAGCAGCATTGGGAACAACTACGAGCAGTACTTC. Translated, it gives CASSIGNNYEQYF.

This clonotype was seen a few times. This chain uses TRBV20-1 with TRBJ1-4, with D possibly being TRBD1 (5 bases). Trimming stripped 4 bases from V and 4 bases from J, with 13 bases between. The CDR3 is 14 amino acids. In germline, CDR1 is DFQATT, CDR2 SNEGSKA (reference sequence). CDR3 loop: CSATGPGGNEKLFF. DNA for the CDR3: TGCAGTGCTACAGGGCCGGGGGGTAATGAAAAACTGTTTTTT.

This clonotype has a count of ten or more. V is TRBV7-2 and J is TRBJ2-1, with D possibly matching TRBD2 (5 bases). Germline V gene sequence: CDR1 SGHTA, CDR2 FQGNSA. CDR3 length: 16 amino acids. The V gene lost 1 base and the J gene lost 8 bases, with 18 bases spanning the gap. CDR3 loop: CASSLVAGGRSDEQFF. Written as DNA, the CDR3 is TGTGCCAGCAGCTTAGTTGCGGGTGGGCGAAGCGATGAGCAGTTCTTC.

The J gene is TRBJ2-7, the V gene TRBV19; D is unclear. The germline V gene encodes CDR1 LNHDA and CDR2 SQIVND (reference sequence). With 0 bases removed from V and 7 bases from J, the gap between germline ends came to 10 bases. This CDR3 spans 13 amino acids. CDR3 region: CASSIELADEQYF. The CDR3 nucleotides are TGTGCCAGTAGTATAGAGTTGGCAGATGAGCAGTACTTC. The full variable domain, in which reference TRBV19 and TRBJ2-7 provide the parts outside the CDR3, is DGGITQSPKYLFRKEGQNVTLSCEQNLNHDAMYWYRQDPGQGLRLIYYSQIVNDFQKGDIAEGYSVSREKKESFPLTVTSAQKNPTAFYLCASSIELADEQYFGPGTRLTVT.

This clonotype was observed many times. J is TRBJ1-4 and V is TRBV29-1, with D hard to call. Looked up from germline, CDR1 is SQVTM and CDR2 is ANQGSEA. Trimming left V 7 bases short and J 0 bases short, with 9 bases between. This CDR3 region has 13 residues. CDR3 sequence (DNA): TGCAGCGGAATACAAGCAACTAATGAAAAACTGTTTTTT. Its protein product is CSGIQATNEKLFF.

This clonotype has a count of ten or more. This chain connects TRBV15 to TRBJ2-7; 9 bases are shared with TRBD2. CDR1 LNHNV and CDR2 YYDKDF come from the germline V gene (reference sequence). J gave up 6 bases and V 6 bases, and 9 bases lay outside the gene matches. CDR3 length: 14 amino acids. The CDR3 DNA is TGTGCCACCAGGGAGGGTAGCGGGAGAGGCGAGCAGTACTTC. It specifies CATREGSGRGEQYF.

This sequence joins TRBV20-1 and TRBJ1-1; D gene uncertain. Between the trimmed V and J ends, which lost 5 bases and 6 bases, there was a span of 10 bases. This CDR3 region has 11 residues. Germline values: CDR1 DFQATT, CDR2 SNEGSKA (reference sequence). This CDR3 reads CSASVWPEAFF. For the CDR3, the DNA is TGCAGTGCTTCAGTCTGGCCTGAAGCTTTCTTT.

This clonotype was observed many times. This rearrangement joins TRBV29-1 to TRBJ2-3; the D is unclear. The V end lost 5 bases, the J end lost 5 bases, and 11 bases lay between the germline ends. CDR3 size: 12 residues. Germline-derived CDR1 and CDR2 are SQVTM and ANQGSEA. CDR3 nucleotides: TGCAGCGTTCGGGCCCCTGGAGATACGCAGTATTTT. Encoded protein: CSVRAPGDTQYF.

This clonotype was recorded at least ten times. The chain is built from TRBV12-3 or TRBV12-4 and TRBJ2-5; D might be TRBD2 (5 bases). The CDR3 consists of 14 residues. V lost 3 bases and J 1 base, leaving 9 bases between the germline ends. The DNA of the CDR3 is TGTGCCAGCAGTTTTGGGCTAGCCCAAGAGACCCAGTACTTC. This encodes CASSFGLAQETQYF.

For this clonotype: This may come from a read error, since a much larger clone is one base off. The chain links TRBV7-9 to TRBJ1-2; TRBD1 aligns across 8 bases. This CDR3 contains 15 residues. Germline trimming cut 7 bases from V and 0 bases from J; bases unmatched to any gene: 7. Germline CDR1 reads SEHNR; CDR2 reads FQNEAQ (reference sequence). The CDR3 DNA reads as TGTGCCAGCAACTTTCAGGGGGCCACTAACTATGGCTACACCTTC. Translating it yields CASNFQGATNYGYTF.

This clonotype was observed many times. This sequence joins TRBV13 and TRBJ2-3; D is uncertain. V was pared by 2 bases and J by 6 bases, with 12 bases between. The CDR3 length is 14 residues. In germline, CDR1 is PRHDT, CDR2 FYEKMQ (reference sequence). The CDR3 coding sequence is TGTGCCAGCAGCTTATCACCTCTAAGGGATACGCAGTATTTT. Residues: CASSLSPLRDTQYF.

This clonotype was counted ten times or more. This chain uses TRBV20-1 with TRBJ1-1; 7 bases line up with TRBD1. V was clipped by 6 bases and J by 3 bases; unmatched bases: 13. The CDR3 covers 15 residues. In germline, CDR1 is DFQATT, CDR2 SNEGSKA (reference sequence). CDR3 DNA: TGCAGTGCACTCCTCCTCGGGACAGAAGACACTGAAGCTTTCTTT. Translated: CSALLLGTEDTEAFF.